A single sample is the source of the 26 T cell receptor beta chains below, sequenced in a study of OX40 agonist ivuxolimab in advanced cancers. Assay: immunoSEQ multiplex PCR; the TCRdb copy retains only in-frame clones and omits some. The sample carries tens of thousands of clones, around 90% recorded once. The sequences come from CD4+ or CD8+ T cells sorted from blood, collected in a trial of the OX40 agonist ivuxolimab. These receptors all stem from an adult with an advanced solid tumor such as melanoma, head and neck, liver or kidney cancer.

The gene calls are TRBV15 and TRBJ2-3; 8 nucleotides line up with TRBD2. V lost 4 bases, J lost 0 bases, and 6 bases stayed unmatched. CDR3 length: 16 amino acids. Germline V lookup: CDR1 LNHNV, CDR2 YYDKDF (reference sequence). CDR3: CATSISGDVSTDTQYF. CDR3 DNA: TGTGCCACCAGCATTAGCGGGGACGTCAGCACAGATACGCAGTATTTT. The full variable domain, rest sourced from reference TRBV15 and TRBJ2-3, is DAMVIQNPRYQVTQFGKPVTLSCSQTLNHNVMYWYQQKSSQAPKLLFHYYDKDFNNEADTPDNFQSRRPNTSFCFLDIRSPGLGDTAMYLCATSISGDVSTDTQYFGPGTRLTVL.

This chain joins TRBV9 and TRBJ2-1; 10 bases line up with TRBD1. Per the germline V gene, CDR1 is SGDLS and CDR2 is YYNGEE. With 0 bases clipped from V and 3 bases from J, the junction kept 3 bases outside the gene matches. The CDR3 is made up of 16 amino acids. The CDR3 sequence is CASSVGGTGVYNEQFF. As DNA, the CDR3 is TGTGCCAGCAGCGTAGGTGGGACAGGGGTCTACAATGAGCAGTTCTTC. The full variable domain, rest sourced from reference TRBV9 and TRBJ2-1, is DSGVTQTPKHLITATGQRVTLRCSPRSGDLSVYWYQQSLDQGLQFLIQYYNGEERAKGNILERFSAQQFPDLHSELNLSSLELGDSALYFCASSVGGTGVYNEQFFGPGTRLTVL.

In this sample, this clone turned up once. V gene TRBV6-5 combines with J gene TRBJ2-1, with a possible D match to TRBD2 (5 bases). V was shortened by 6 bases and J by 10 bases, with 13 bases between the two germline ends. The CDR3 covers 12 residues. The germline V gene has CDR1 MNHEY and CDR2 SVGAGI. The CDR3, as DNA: TGTGCCAGCAGCTCTAGCCCTGGGGAGCAGTTCTTC. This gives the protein CASSSSPGEQFF.

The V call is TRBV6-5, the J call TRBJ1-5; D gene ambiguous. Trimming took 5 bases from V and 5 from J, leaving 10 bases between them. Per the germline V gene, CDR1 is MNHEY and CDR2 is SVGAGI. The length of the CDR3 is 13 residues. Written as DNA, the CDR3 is TGTGCCAGCAGTAGAGGGTTACATCAGCCCCAGCATTTT. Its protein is CASSRGLHQPQHF.

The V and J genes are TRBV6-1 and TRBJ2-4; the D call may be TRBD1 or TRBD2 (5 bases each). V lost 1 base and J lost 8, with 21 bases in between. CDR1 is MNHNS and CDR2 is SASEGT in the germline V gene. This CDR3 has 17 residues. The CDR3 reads CASSEGSGPPPVDIQYF. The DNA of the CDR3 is TGTGCCAGCAGTGAAGGGTCGGGGCCCCCCCCCGTTGACATTCAGTACTTC.

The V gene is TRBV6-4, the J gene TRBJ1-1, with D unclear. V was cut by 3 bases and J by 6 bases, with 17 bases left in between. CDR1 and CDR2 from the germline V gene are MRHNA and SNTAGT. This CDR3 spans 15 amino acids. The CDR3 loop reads CASSESIGPGAEAFF. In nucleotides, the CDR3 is TGTGCCAGCAGTGAGTCGATCGGACCTGGGGCTGAAGCTTTCTTT.

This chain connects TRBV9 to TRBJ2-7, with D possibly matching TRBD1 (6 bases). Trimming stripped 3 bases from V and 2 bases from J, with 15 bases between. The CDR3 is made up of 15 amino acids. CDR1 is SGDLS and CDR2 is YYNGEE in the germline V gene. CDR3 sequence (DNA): TGTGCCAGCAGCGCAACCGGGACACCTCCCTACGAGCAGTACTTC. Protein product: CASSATGTPPYEQYF.

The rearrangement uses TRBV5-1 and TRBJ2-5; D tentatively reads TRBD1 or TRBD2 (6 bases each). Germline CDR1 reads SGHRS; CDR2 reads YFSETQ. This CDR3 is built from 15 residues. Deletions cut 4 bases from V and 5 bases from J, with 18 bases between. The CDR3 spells CASSLASGAGETQYF. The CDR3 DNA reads TGCGCCAGCAGCCTGGCCTCGGGGGCCGGGGAGACCCAGTACTTC.

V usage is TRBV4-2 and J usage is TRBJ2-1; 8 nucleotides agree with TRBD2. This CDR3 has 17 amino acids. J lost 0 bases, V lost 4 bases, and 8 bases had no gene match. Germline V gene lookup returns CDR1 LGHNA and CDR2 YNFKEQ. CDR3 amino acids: CASSRNGGGSSYNEQFF. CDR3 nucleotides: TGTGCCAGCAGCCGGAACGGGGGGGGAAGCTCCTACAATGAGCAGTTCTTC.

The DNA for the CDR3 is TGTGCCACCAGCAGCTACAGGGGGGCCTACGAGCAGTACTTC. Translated: CATSSYRGAYEQYF. The chain links TRBV15 to TRBJ2-7; 8 bases fit TRBD1. Germline CDR1 reads LNHNV; CDR2 reads YYDKDF (reference sequence). Trimming took 3 bases from V and 2 from J; bases not matched to a gene: 3. This CDR3 has 14 amino acids.

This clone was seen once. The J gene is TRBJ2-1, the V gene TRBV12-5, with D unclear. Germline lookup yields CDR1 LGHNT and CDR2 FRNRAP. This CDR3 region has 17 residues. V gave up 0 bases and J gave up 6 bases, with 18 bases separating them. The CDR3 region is CASGLVTGYWASNEQFF. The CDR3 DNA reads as TGTGCTAGTGGTTTGGTAACTGGGTATTGGGCTTCCAATGAGCAGTTCTTC.

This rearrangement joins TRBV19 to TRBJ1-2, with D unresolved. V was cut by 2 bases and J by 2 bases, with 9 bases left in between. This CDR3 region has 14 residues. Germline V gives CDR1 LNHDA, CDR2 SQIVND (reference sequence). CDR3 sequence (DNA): TGTGCCAGTAGTATAACGGGGTCGAACTATGGCTACACCTTC. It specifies CASSITGSNYGYTF.

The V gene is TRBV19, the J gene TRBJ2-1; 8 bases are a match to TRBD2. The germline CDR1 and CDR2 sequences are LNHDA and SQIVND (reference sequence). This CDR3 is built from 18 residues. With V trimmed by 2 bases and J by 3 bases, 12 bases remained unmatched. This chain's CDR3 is CASSIISGGHTYYNEQFF. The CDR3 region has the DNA TGTGCCAGTAGTATAATCTCGGGGGGGCACACCTACTACAATGAGCAGTTCTTC.

The CDR3 nucleotides are TGTGCCAGCAGCCAATTCTGGACTAGCGGTCAGAACACCGGGGAGCTGTTTTTT. Encoded protein: CASSQFWTSGQNTGELFF. The chain has TRBV16 and TRBJ2-2; 10 bases align to TRBD2. Germline CDR1 KGHSY, CDR2 FQNENV. Losses at the gene ends were 1 base for V and 1 base for J; bases not matched to a gene: 6. CDR3 length: 18 residues.

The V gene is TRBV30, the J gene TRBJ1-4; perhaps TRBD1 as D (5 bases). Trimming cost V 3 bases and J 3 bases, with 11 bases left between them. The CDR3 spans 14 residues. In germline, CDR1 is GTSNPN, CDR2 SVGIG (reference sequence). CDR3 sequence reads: CAWSGGDANEKLFF. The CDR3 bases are TGTGCCTGGAGCGGTGGGGACGCTAATGAAAAACTGTTTTTT.

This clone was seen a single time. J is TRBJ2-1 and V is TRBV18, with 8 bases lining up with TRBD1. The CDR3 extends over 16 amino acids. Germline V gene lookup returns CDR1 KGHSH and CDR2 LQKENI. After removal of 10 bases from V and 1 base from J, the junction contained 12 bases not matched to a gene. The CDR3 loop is CAILQVWDRSYNEQFF. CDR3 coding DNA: TGTGCCATCCTTCAGGTTTGGGACAGGTCCTACAATGAGCAGTTCTTC.

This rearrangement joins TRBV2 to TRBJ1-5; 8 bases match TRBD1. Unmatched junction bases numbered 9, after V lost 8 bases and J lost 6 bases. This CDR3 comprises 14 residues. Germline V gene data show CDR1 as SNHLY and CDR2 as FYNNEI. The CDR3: CASRKDRVGQPQHF. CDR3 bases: TGTGCCAGCCGAAAGGACAGGGTAGGTCAGCCCCAGCATTTT. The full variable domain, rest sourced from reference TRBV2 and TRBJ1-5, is EPEVTQTPSHQVTQMGQEVILRCVPISNHLYFYWYRQILGQKVEFLVSFYNNEISEKSEIFDDQFSVERPDGSNFTLKIRSTKLEDSAMYFCASRKDRVGQPQHFGDGTRLSIL.

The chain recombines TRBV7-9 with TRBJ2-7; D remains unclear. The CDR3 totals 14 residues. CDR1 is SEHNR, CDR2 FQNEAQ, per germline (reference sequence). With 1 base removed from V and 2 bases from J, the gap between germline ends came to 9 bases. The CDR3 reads CASSLDGRAYEQYF. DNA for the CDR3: TGTGCCAGCAGCTTAGATGGCAGAGCCTACGAGCAGTACTTC.

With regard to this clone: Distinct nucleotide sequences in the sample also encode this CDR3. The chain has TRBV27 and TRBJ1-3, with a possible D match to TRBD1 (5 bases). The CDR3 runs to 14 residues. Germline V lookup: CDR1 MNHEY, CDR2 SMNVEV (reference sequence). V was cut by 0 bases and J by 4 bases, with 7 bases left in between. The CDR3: CASSLSGAGNTIYF. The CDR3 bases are TGTGCCAGCAGTTTATCAGGGGCGGGAAACACCATATATTTT.

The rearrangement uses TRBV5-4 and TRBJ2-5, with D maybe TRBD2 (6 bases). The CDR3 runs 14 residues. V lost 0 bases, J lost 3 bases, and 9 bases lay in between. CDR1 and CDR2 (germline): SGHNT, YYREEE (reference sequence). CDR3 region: CASSLVGGEETQYF. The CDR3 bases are TGTGCCAGCAGCTTGGTTGGAGGGGAAGAGACCCAGTACTTC.

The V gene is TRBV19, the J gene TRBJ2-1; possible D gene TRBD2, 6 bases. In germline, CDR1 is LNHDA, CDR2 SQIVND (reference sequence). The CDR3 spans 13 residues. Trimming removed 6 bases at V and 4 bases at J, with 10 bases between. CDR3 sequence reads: CASSPGGYNEQFF. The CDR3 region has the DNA TGTGCCAGTAGCCCAGGAGGGTACAATGAGCAGTTCTTC.

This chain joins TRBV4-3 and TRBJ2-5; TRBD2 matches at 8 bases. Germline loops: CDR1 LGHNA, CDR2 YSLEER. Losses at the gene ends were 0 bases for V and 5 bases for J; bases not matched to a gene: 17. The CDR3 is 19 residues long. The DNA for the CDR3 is TGCGCCAGCAGCCAAGAAAGGGAGGGCGGGAGGCAAAAGGGGGAGACCCAGTACTTC. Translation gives CASSQEREGGRQKGETQYF.

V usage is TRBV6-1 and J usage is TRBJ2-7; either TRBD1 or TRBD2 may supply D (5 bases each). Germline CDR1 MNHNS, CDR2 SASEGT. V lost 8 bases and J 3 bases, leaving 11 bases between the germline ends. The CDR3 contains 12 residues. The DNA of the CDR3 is TGTGCCAGCCACAGAGGGGTCTACGAGCAGTACTTC. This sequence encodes CASHRGVYEQYF.

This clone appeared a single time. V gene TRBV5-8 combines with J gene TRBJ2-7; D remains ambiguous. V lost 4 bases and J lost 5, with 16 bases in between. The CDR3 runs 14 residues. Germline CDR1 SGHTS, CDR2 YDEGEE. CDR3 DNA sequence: TGTGCCAGCAGCCACGACCCCCATCGAGACGAGCAGTACTTC. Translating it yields CASSHDPHRDEQYF. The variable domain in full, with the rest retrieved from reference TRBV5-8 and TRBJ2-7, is EAGVTQSPTHLIKTRGQQATLRCSPISGHTSVYWYQQALGLGLQFLLWYDEGEERNRGNFPPRFSGRQFPNYSSELNVNALELEDSALYLCASSHDPHRDEQYFGPGTRLTVT.

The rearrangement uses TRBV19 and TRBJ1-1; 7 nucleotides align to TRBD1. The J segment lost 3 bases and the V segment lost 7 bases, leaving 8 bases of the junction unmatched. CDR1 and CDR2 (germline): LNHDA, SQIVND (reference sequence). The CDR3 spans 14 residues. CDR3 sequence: CASNQQGPYTEAFF. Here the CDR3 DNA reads TGTGCCAGTAACCAACAGGGGCCATACACTGAAGCTTTCTTT.

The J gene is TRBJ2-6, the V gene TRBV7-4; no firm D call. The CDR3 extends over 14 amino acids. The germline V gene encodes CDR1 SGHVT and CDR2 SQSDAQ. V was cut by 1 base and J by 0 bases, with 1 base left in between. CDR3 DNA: TGTGCCAGCAGCTTAGACTCTGGGGCCAACGTCCTGACTTTC. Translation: CASSLDSGANVLTF. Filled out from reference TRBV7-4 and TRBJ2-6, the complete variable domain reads GAGVSQSPRYKVAKRGRDVALRCDSISGHVTLYWYRQTLGQGSEVLTYSQSDAQRDKSGRPSGRFSAERPERSVSTLKIQRTEQGDSAVYLCASSLDSGANVLTFGAGSRLTVL.